This entry lists 21 T cell receptor beta chains sequenced from one sample in a study of T cells in Graves' hyperthyroidism and ophthalmopathy. From RNA transcripts, TCR beta CDR3 regions were amplified. In the first-round RT-PCR of the TCR CDR3, the HTBI primer set was used. TCRdb reprocessed the multiplex PCR reads via MiXCR and lists one record per CDR3 protein. The sample consists of about 840,000 distinct CDR3 sequences, roughly 40% of them appearing once. Sequenced: blood. These receptors originate from a man between 18 and 29 years old with Graves' hyperthyroidism.

This clonotype was recorded at least ten times. The genes are TRBV29-1 and TRBJ1-5; 8 bases match TRBD1. CDR1 is SQVTM and CDR2 is ANQGSEA in the germline V gene. V was clipped by 3 bases and J by 6 bases; unmatched bases: 4. There are 13 residues in the CDR3. Here the CDR3 DNA reads TGCAGCGTTGAGACCGGGACAGGTCAGCCCCAGCATTTT. It translates to CSVETGTGQPQHF.

V usage is TRBV2 and J usage is TRBJ2-7, with 12 bases aligning to TRBD2. The length of the CDR3 is 14 residues. J lost 5 bases, V lost 4 bases, and 3 bases had no gene match. Germline V gene sequence: CDR1 SNHLY, CDR2 FYNNEI. The CDR3 region is CASSGLAGENEQYF. CDR3 nucleotide sequence: TGTGCCAGCAGTGGACTAGCGGGGGAGAACGAGCAGTACTTC.

Comments on this clonotype: One junction end does not reproduce the germline sequence, and a read error may be involved. The chain couples TRBV25-1 to TRBJ1-1; tentative D call: TRBD1 (5 bases). The CDR3 runs to 15 residues. Germline CDR1 reads MGHDK; CDR2 reads SYGVNS. CDR3 sequence: CASSRDVELNTEAFF. The CDR3 nucleotides are TGCGCCAGCAGCCGGGACGTCGAATTGAACACTGAAGCTTTCTTT.

This clonotype was counted many times. The chain joins TRBV11-1 to TRBJ1-2; TRBD1 matches at 7 bases. This CDR3 comprises 15 residues. The V segment lost 4 bases and the J segment 3 bases; nucleotides outside the gene matches: 8. Germline CDR1 SGHAT, CDR2 FQDESV (reference sequence). The CDR3 here is CASSYGHTGDYGYTF. Here the CDR3 DNA reads TGTGCCAGCAGCTATGGCCATACAGGGGACTATGGCTACACCTTC.

CDR3 residues: CASSQEGGQGANVLTF. The CDR3 DNA reads TGCGCCAGCAGCCAAGAAGGGGGGCAAGGGGCCAACGTCCTGACTTTC. The gene calls are TRBV4-3 and TRBJ2-6; TRBD1 or TRBD2 may be the D gene (6 bases each). V was trimmed by 0 bases and J by 4 bases, leaving 10 bases between them. Germline V lookup: CDR1 LGHNA, CDR2 YSLEER. There are 16 residues in the CDR3.

This clonotype occurred once. The genes are TRBV29-1 and TRBJ1-1; the D gene is possibly TRBD1 (6 bases). V dropped 2 bases and J dropped 9 bases, with 13 bases sitting between them. Germline V gene data show CDR1 as SQVTM and CDR2 as ANQGSEA. The CDR3 is 12 residues long. CDR3 amino acids: CSVERAGVQAFF. CDR3 in DNA: TGCAGCGTTGAACGGGCAGGGGTCCAAGCTTTCTTT.

The rearrangement joins TRBV6-6 to TRBJ2-5, with D perhaps assigned TRBD1 or TRBD2 (8 bases each). Germline V gene lookup returns CDR1 MNHNY and CDR2 SVGAGI (reference sequence). CDR3 length: 14 amino acids. The CDR3 sequence: CAGRTGSGSETQYF. The CDR3, as DNA: TGTGCAGGCCGGACAGGGAGCGGGAGTGAGACCCAGTACTTC.

This clonotype was recorded at least ten times. The chain joins TRBV7-8 to TRBJ2-6; 11 bases match TRBD2. The germline V gene encodes CDR1 SGHVS and CDR2 FQNEAQ. This CDR3 comprises 18 residues. J lost 1 base, V lost 3 bases, and 5 bases had no gene match. In DNA, the CDR3 is TGTGCCAGCAGCTTGCAGCTAGCGGGGGGATCTGGGGCCAACGTCCTGACTTTC. This codes for CASSLQLAGGSGANVLTF. The entire variable domain, with the rest obtained from reference TRBV7-8 and TRBJ2-6, is as follows: GAGVSQSPRYKVAKRGQDVALRCDPISGHVSLFWYQQALGQGPEFLTYFQNEAQLDKSGLPSDRFFAERPEGSVSTLKIQRTQQEDSAVYLCASSLQLAGGSGANVLTFGAGSRLTVL.

This clonotype was recorded many times. V gene TRBV29-1 combines with J gene TRBJ2-7; D unclear. Germline values: CDR1 SQVTM, CDR2 ANQGSEA. V lost 2 bases and J lost 4, with 6 bases in between. The CDR3 loop spans 11 amino acids. Written as DNA, the CDR3 is TGCAGCGTTGAAAGGAAGTACGAGCAGTACTTC. It specifies CSVERKYEQYF.

This clonotype appeared a single time. CDR3 protein: CAISEGEGAGQPQHF. Written as DNA, the CDR3 is TGTGCCATCAGTGAGGGGGAGGGGGCGGGTCAGCCCCAGCATTTT. This sequence joins TRBV10-3 and TRBJ1-5, with TRBD1 matching over 7 bases. V lost 2 bases and J lost 6; bases outside the gene matches: 7. Looked up from germline, CDR1 is ENHRY and CDR2 is SYGVKD. The CDR3 is made up of 15 amino acids.

This clonotype was recorded at least ten times. The CDR3 region is CASSSSGQGNSPLHF. In DNA, the CDR3 is TGTGCCAGCAGCTCATCGGGACAGGGGAATTCACCCCTCCACTTT. The chain joins TRBV9 to TRBJ1-6; 10 positions agree with TRBD1. CDR1 is SGDLS, CDR2 YYNGEE, per germline. V was pared by 4 bases and J by 7 bases, with 5 bases of the junction left unmatched. The CDR3 is 15 residues long.

V and J are TRBV7-8 and TRBJ2-7; TRBD2 matches at 16 bases. The ends lost 4 bases at V and 6 bases at J; junction bases unmatched: 15. This CDR3 spans 19 amino acids. Germline V gives CDR1 SGHVS, CDR2 FQNEAQ. The CDR3 is CASSYPGGLAGGGESEQYF. The CDR3, as DNA: TGTGCCAGCAGCTACCCGGGGGGACTAGCGGGAGGGGGAGAGTCCGAGCAGTACTTC.

This clonotype was observed many times. The rearrangement joins TRBV29-1 to TRBJ2-7, with 9 bases matching TRBD1. The CDR3 contains 12 residues. Germline CDR1 SQVTM, CDR2 ANQGSEA. The V segment lost 6 bases and the J segment 9 bases; nucleotides outside the gene matches: 9. The CDR3, as DNA: TGCAGCGTGCAGGGACAGGGTGAAGGGCAGTACTTC. Its translation is CSVQGQGEGQYF.

This clonotype was found a few times. The gene calls are TRBV2 and TRBJ2-7, with D possibly being TRBD1 (6 bases). Trimming took 8 bases from V and 7 from J, leaving 15 bases between them. The germline V gene encodes CDR1 SNHLY and CDR2 FYNNEI. There are 12 residues in the CDR3. CDR3 residues: CASHGGYIEQYF. CDR3 nucleotides: TGTGCCAGCCATGGGGGCTACATAGAGCAGTACTTC. Full variable domain (outside the CDR3, taken from reference TRBV2 and TRBJ2-7): EPEVTQTPSHQVTQMGQEVILRCVPISNHLYFYWYRQILGQKVEFLVSFYNNEISEKSEIFDDQFSVERPDGSNFTLKIRSTKLEDSAMYFCASHGGYIEQYFGPGTRLTVT.

This clonotype has a count of ten or more. V and J are TRBV7-2 and TRBJ2-2; D uncertain. The germline gives CDR1 SGHTA, CDR2 FQGNSA. The CDR3 covers 15 residues. V was clipped by 5 bases and J by 4 bases, with 14 bases between them. The CDR3 bases are TGTGCCAGCAGCCCCTGGGCGCCAAGCACCGGGGAGCTGTTTTTT. Protein: CASSPWAPSTGELFF.

The sample holds a few counts of this clonotype. The chain combines TRBV12-3 or TRBV12-4 with TRBJ1-1; D is ambiguous. V was cut by 8 bases and J by 1 base, with 11 bases left in between. CDR3 length equals 13 residues. CDR3 region: CASVRPGNTEAFF. The DNA for the CDR3 is TGTGCCAGCGTCCGGCCAGGGAACACTGAAGCTTTCTTT.

The V call is TRBV19, the J call TRBJ2-7; the D gene is possibly TRBD1 (5 bases). Germline V lookup: CDR1 LNHDA, CDR2 SQIVND (reference sequence). V was cut by 3 bases and J by 2 bases, with 8 bases left in between. The CDR3 extends over 13 amino acids. The CDR3 nucleotides read TGTGCCAGTAGTATCGACAGAACCTACGAGCAGTACTTC. It is translated as CASSIDRTYEQYF.

This clonotype appeared many times. The V call is TRBV9, the J call TRBJ1-2; maybe TRBD1 (5 bases). V was shortened by 2 bases and J by 4 bases, with 9 bases between the two germline ends. In germline, CDR1 is SGDLS, CDR2 YYNGEE. CDR3 size: 13 residues. The CDR3 protein is CASSVRGGYGYTF. For the CDR3, the DNA is TGTGCCAGCAGCGTCCGGGGCGGCTATGGCTACACCTTC.

The V call is TRBV5-5, the J call TRBJ2-5; TRBD2 matches at 13 bases. Germline V CDR1 and CDR2: SGHKS, YYEKEE (reference sequence). V shed 5 bases and J 6 bases; nucleotides not matched to a gene: 7. The CDR3 is 15 residues long. The CDR3 sequence: CASRRTSGGSKTQYF. The CDR3 DNA follows: TGTGCCAGCAGGCGGACTAGCGGGGGCTCAAAGACCCAGTACTTC.

The chain has TRBV4-3 and TRBJ2-5, with 8 nucleotides matching TRBD1. V shed 1 base and J 3 bases; nucleotides not matched to a gene: 4. CDR1 is LGHNA, CDR2 YSLEER, per germline. This CDR3 contains 15 residues. CDR3 residues: CASSQGTGWEETQYF. The CDR3 DNA reads as TGCGCCAGCAGCCAAGGGACAGGGTGGGAAGAGACCCAGTACTTC.

This sequence joins TRBV7-9 and TRBJ2-2; D unclear. The CDR3 is 16 amino acids. Germline values: CDR1 SEHNR, CDR2 FQNEAQ (reference sequence). V was trimmed by 1 base and J by 6 bases, leaving 15 bases between them. The CDR3 coding sequence is TGTGCCAGCAGCTTAGATCCGGGTCGAACATCCGGGGAGCTGTTTTTT. It encodes CASSLDPGRTSGELFF.